These 2 T cell receptor beta chains were sequenced from one sample in a study of blood T cells in healthy people across ages. Primed by a sample-barcoded 5' primer and a J-beta primer mix, a second PCR proceeded for 7 to 11 cycles. TCRdb processed the 5' RACE reads anew with MiXCR; each CDR3 protein has one entry. Found here are hundreds of thousands of distinct CDR3 sequences, more than 40% of them singletons; the top ten hold approximately 19%. Input material: blood. The receptors derive from a man in his fifties or sixties in good health.

The chain's CDR3 is CSARGQSMNTEAFF. The CDR3 DNA sequence: TGCAGTGCCCGTGGACAGTCCATGAACACTGAAGCTTTCTTT. The gene calls are TRBV20-1 and TRBJ1-1; tentatively, D is TRBD1 (6 bases). CDR1 is DFQATT and CDR2 is SNEGSKA in the germline V gene (reference sequence). This CDR3 comprises 14 residues. The V and J ends lost 6 bases and 0 bases respectively, with 14 bases between them.

This clonotype appeared a few times. The chain carries TRBV5-6 and TRBJ2-5; D is possibly TRBD2 (6 bases). With 3 bases removed from V and 5 bases from J, the gap between germline ends came to 14 bases. Germline V gene lookup returns CDR1 SGHDT and CDR2 YYEEEE. CDR3 length: 14 residues. CDR3 sequence: CASSSAGTRETQYF. CDR3 DNA: TGTGCCAGCAGCTCCGCGGGAACGCGGGAGACCCAGTACTTC.